This T cell receptor beta chain was obtained from a study of cytomegalovirus exposure and HLA in healthy donors. Study summary: A preliminary data release comprised 70 million to 95 million unique TCRs obtained from HLA-typed donors. Whole-study results and caveats: Another analysis was done later, and it associated 17,000 or so TCR beta sequences with HLA alleles at 0.05 false discovery rate. Researchers reported from a later analysis that most CMV-associated TCR beta chains appeared HLA-restricted.

As for this clone: Its antigen is not known.

PCR amplification relied on 60 Vbeta primers (plus 13 Jbeta primers). Repertoires were generated with immunoSEQ multiplex PCR, while TCRdb's copy carries only in-frame clones and drops some. This sample has about 140,000 clones, with 80% found just once. The CDR3 extends over 17 amino acids. This clonotype was sampled from a man aged 30 to 39 in good health. Sequenced: PBMCs. The chain recombines TRBV21-1 with TRBJ1-4; the table's D call, TRBD1, was not checked against the DNA. TRBV21-1 is given as a pseudogene. The DNA of the CDR3 is TGTGCCAGCAGCAAAGGAGGCCCCCGGGACAGTCACTTAAAACTGTTTTTT. Its translation is CASSKGGPRDSHLKLFF.